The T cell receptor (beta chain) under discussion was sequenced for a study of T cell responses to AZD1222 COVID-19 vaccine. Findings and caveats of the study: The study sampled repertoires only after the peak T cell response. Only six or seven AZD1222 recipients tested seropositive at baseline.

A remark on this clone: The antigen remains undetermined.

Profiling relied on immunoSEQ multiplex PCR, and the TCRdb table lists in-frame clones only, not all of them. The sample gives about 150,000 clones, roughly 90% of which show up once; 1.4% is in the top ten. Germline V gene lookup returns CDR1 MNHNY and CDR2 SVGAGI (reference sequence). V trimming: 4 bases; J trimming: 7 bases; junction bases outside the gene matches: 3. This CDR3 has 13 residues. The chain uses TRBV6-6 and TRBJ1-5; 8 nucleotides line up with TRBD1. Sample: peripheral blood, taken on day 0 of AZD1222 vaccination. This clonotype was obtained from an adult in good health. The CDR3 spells CASSSSGGQPQHF. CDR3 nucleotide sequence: TGTGCCAGCAGTTCGTCAGGGGGCCAGCCCCAGCATTTT.